This TCR beta chain was documented in a study of T cell responses to AZD1222 COVID-19 vaccine. This table comes from immunoSEQ multiplex PCR, and its TCRdb copy is limited to in-frame clones, with some not included. The sample carries 95,000 to 150,000 clones, roughly 84% recorded once. General study points: Of spike-specific TCRs, nearly half reportedly target regions left unmutated in variants.

This CDR3 region has 12 residues. Germline V gives CDR1 SQVTM, CDR2 ANQGSEA. V lost 6 bases and J lost 1; bases outside the gene matches: 1. Regarding this clone: Its antigen is still unknown.

The source material was peripheral blood, sampled on day 0 of AZD1222 vaccination. This chain joins TRBV29-1 and TRBJ2-3, with 7 bases that match TRBD2. This receptor was taken from an adult in good health. This chain's CDR3 is CSVGLGTDTQYF. CDR3 DNA: TGCAGCGTCGGACTAGGCACAGATACGCAGTATTTT.